A selection of T cell receptor beta chains follows, all from one sample in a study of response to subunit inactivated influenza vaccine. MiXCR was run by TCRdb on the RT-PCR reads, yielding one entry per CDR3 protein. The sample includes some 850,000 distinct CDR3 sequences, around a sixth of them seen just once. This material consisted of PBMCs from blood, taken roughly 5 days after vaccination. The receptors derive from a man aged 50 to 59 who received an inactivated influenza vaccine. The CDR3 runs from the conserved cysteine through the conserved F or W. A D gene is named only where the DNA matches it firmly. The size of a clone is reported for some rows only, either as once, few or many, or as a class for expanded clones.

j_gene: TRBJ2-7
d_gene: -
abundance: -
len: 15
v_gene: TRBV29-1
CDR3aa: CSVEDLTGATYEQYF
CDR3nt: TGCAGCGTTGAAGATCTGACAGGTGCAACCTACGAGCAGTACTTC

j_gene: TRBJ2-5
d_gene: -
abundance: few
len: 12
v_gene: TRBV5-1
CDR3aa: CASSIRGETQYF
CDR3nt: TGCGCCAGCAGCATTAGGGGCGAGACCCAGTACTTC

j_gene: TRBJ2-7
d_gene: -
abundance: -
len: 17
v_gene: TRBV6-5
CDR3aa: CASSYTIPTTGDYEQYF
CDR3nt: TGTGCCAGCAGTTACACAATACCGACTACAGGCGACTACGAGCAGTACTTC

j_gene: TRBJ2-2
d_gene: TRBD2
abundance: -
len: 12
v_gene: TRBV29-1
CDR3aa: CSVGRVTGELFF
CDR3nt: TGCAGCGTAGGGAGGGTCACCGGGGAGCTGTTTTTT

j_gene: TRBJ2-5
d_gene: TRBD1
abundance: -
len: 14
v_gene: TRBV5-1
CDR3aa: CASSAGTGGETQYF
CDR3nt: TGCGCCAGCAGCGCCGGGACAGGGGGCGAGACCCAGTACTTC

j_gene: TRBJ2-2
d_gene: -
abundance: -
len: 16
v_gene: TRBV5-6
CDR3aa: CASSKSGRAGPGELFF
CDR3nt: TGTGCCAGCAGCAAGTCCGGCAGGGCGGGACCCGGGGAGCTGTTTTTT

j_gene: TRBJ2-3
d_gene: TRBD1
abundance: -
len: 15
v_gene: TRBV6-5
CDR3aa: CASSYYDRAYDTQYF
CDR3nt: TGTGCCAGCAGTTATTATGACAGGGCATATGATACGCAGTATTTT

j_gene: TRBJ2-5
d_gene: TRBD2
abundance: few
len: 18
v_gene: TRBV4-3
CDR3aa: CASSQEERGGLNQETQYF
CDR3nt: TGCGCCAGCAGCCAAGAAGAGCGGGGGGGCCTAAACCAAGAGACCCAGTACTTC

j_gene: TRBJ1-1
d_gene: TRBD1
abundance: few
len: 12
v_gene: TRBV29-1
CDR3aa: CSVAGQGHEAFF
CDR3nt: TGCAGCGTGGCCGGACAGGGCCATGAAGCTTTCTTT

j_gene: TRBJ2-7
d_gene: -
abundance: few
len: 13
v_gene: TRBV20-1
CDR3aa: CSARGTEVYEQYF
CDR3nt: TGCAGTGCTAGAGGGACAGAGGTCTACGAGCAGTACTTC

j_gene: TRBJ2-3
d_gene: TRBD2
abundance: -
len: 14
v_gene: TRBV12-3/TRBV12-4
CDR3aa: CASSSSREGDTQYF
CDR3nt: TGTGCCAGCAGTTCTTCTCGGGAGGGAGATACGCAGTATTTT

j_gene: TRBJ1-3
d_gene: -
abundance: few
len: 17
v_gene: TRBV5-5
CDR3aa: CASSPRTAGRSGNTIYF
CDR3nt: TGTGCCAGCAGCCCACGGACAGCCGGAAGGTCTGGAAACACCATATATTTT

j_gene: TRBJ1-6
d_gene: TRBD1
abundance: -
len: 15
v_gene: TRBV19
CDR3aa: CASSPETGGVSPLHF
CDR3nt: TGTGCCAGTAGCCCTGAGACAGGGGGCGTTTCACCCCTCCACTTT

j_gene: TRBJ1-1
d_gene: -
abundance: many
len: 13
v_gene: TRBV4-3
CDR3aa: CASSQGGITEAFF
CDR3nt: TGCGCCAGCAGCCAAGGAGGGATCACTGAAGCTTTCTTT

j_gene: TRBJ1-1
d_gene: -
abundance: -
len: 13
v_gene: TRBV20-1
CDR3aa: CSAPKGGDTEAFF
CDR3nt: TGCAGTGCCCCAAAAGGGGGAGACACTGAAGCTTTCTTT

j_gene: TRBJ1-4
d_gene: TRBD1
abundance: few
len: 14
v_gene: TRBV5-1
CDR3aa: CASSETGFNEKLFF
CDR3nt: TGCGCCAGCAGCGAGACAGGGTTCAATGAAAAACTGTTTTTT

j_gene: TRBJ1-2
d_gene: -
abundance: -
len: 17
v_gene: TRBV4-1
CDR3aa: CASSQGVAGVPVGGYTF
CDR3nt: TGCGCCAGCAGCCAAGGTGTGGCAGGAGTTCCCGTGGGGGGCTACACCTTC

j_gene: TRBJ2-7
d_gene: -
abundance: few
len: 14
v_gene: TRBV10-3
CDR3aa: CAIRGTGDTYEQYF
CDR3nt: TGTGCCATCAGAGGTACGGGGGATACCTACGAGCAGTACTTC

j_gene: TRBJ2-3
d_gene: TRBD2
abundance: few
len: 17
v_gene: TRBV24-1
CDR3aa: CATSAAPGGGSTDTQYF
CDR3nt: TGTGCCACCAGTGCCGCACCGGGCGGGGGGAGCACAGATACGCAGTATTTT

j_gene: TRBJ2-3
d_gene: -
abundance: -
len: 14
v_gene: TRBV4-3
CDR3aa: CASSQRPITDTQYF
CDR3nt: TGCGCCAGCAGCCAAAGACCTATCACAGATACGCAGTATTTT

j_gene: TRBJ2-3
d_gene: TRBD2
abundance: -
len: 14
v_gene: TRBV9
CDR3aa: CASSPRLAKDTQYF
CDR3nt: TGTGCCAGCAGCCCACGACTAGCGAAAGATACGCAGTATTTT

j_gene: TRBJ2-7
d_gene: TRBD1
abundance: -
len: 12
v_gene: TRBV28
CDR3aa: CASWDRYYEQYF
CDR3nt: TGTGCCAGCTGGGACAGGTACTACGAGCAGTACTTC

j_gene: TRBJ2-3
d_gene: -
abundance: -
len: 12
v_gene: TRBV10-3
CDR3aa: CAISGSSDTQYF
CDR3nt: TGTGCCATCAGTGGTAGCTCAGATACGCAGTATTTT

j_gene: TRBJ2-3
d_gene: -
abundance: few
len: 16
v_gene: TRBV7-6
CDR3aa: CASSLVPPGSTDTQYF
CDR3nt: TGTGCCAGCAGCTTAGTTCCCCCCGGAAGCACAGATACGCAGTATTTT

j_gene: TRBJ2-5
d_gene: TRBD2
abundance: few
len: 16
v_gene: TRBV5-1
CDR3aa: CASSAGLAGVRETQYF
CDR3nt: TGCGCCAGCAGCGCCGGACTAGCGGGAGTTCGGGAGACCCAGTACTTC

j_gene: TRBJ1-1
d_gene: -
abundance: -
len: 17
v_gene: TRBV7-7
CDR3aa: CASSLQAASNMNTEAFF
CDR3nt: TGTGCTAGCAGCTTGCAGGCGGCTTCCAACATGAACACTGAAGCTTTCTTT

j_gene: TRBJ2-3
d_gene: TRBD1
abundance: few
len: 14
v_gene: TRBV7-9
CDR3aa: CASSDGQGRDTQYF
CDR3nt: TGTGCCAGCAGTGACGGACAGGGGAGGGATACGCAGTATTTT

j_gene: TRBJ1-6
d_gene: -
abundance: many
len: 16
v_gene: TRBV15
CDR3aa: CATSRGLATANSPLHF
CDR3nt: TGTGCCACCAGCAGAGGTCTAGCGACTGCTAATTCACCCCTCCACTTT